Following are 12 T cell receptor beta chains from one sample sequenced in a study of T-cell memory formation after mild COVID-19. MiXCR was run by TCRdb on the 5' RACE reads, yielding one entry per CDR3 protein. Here the sample spans hundreds of thousands of distinct CDR3 sequences, about 23% being singletons. What was sequenced was PBMCs or a T cell subset sorted from them (not recorded which). The source of these receptors is an adult woman who had mild COVID-19 (a few samples of this study predate the infection). Cell type and time point are not known.

The chain combines TRBV9 with TRBJ2-1; D is perhaps TRBD1 (6 bases). V was trimmed by 0 bases and J by 1 base, leaving 11 bases between them. This CDR3 has 16 amino acids. Germline V lookup: CDR1 SGDLS, CDR2 YYNGEE. CDR3 coding DNA: TGTGCCAGCAGCGTAGATCAGGGGCTGTCCTACAATGAGCAGTTCTTC. This gives the protein CASSVDQGLSYNEQFF. Filled out from reference TRBV9 and TRBJ2-1, the complete variable domain reads DSGVTQTPKHLITATGQRVTLRCSPRSGDLSVYWYQQSLDQGLQFLIQYYNGEERAKGNILERFSAQQFPDLHSELNLSSLELGDSALYFCASSVDQGLSYNEQFFGPGTRLTVL.

The chain employs TRBV5-5 and TRBJ2-3, with D possibly TRBD2 on 5 matching bases. This CDR3 region has 17 residues. The germline V and J ends were trimmed by 0 bases and 4 bases, with 18 bases remaining between them. The V gene's germline CDR1 is SGHKS and CDR2 YYEKEE (reference sequence). DNA of the CDR3: TGTGCCAGCAGCTTGGCTCCGGACCCCGGAGGTCCAGATACGCAGTATTTT. This sequence encodes CASSLAPDPGGPDTQYF.

V and J are TRBV7-3 and TRBJ2-3; 8 bases fit TRBD2. With V trimmed by 5 bases and J by 2 bases, 6 bases remained unmatched. Germline V gene sequence: CDR1 SGHTA, CDR2 FQGTGA. The CDR3 runs to 15 residues. CDR3 DNA sequence: TGTGCCAGCAGCCTTAGCGGGATACCCACAGATACGCAGTATTTT. Protein product: CASSLSGIPTDTQYF.

This clonotype was observed at least ten times. J is TRBJ2-2 and V is TRBV12-3 or TRBV12-4; no definite D call. The V and J ends lost 3 bases and 6 bases respectively, with 5 bases between them. The CDR3 has 12 residues. For the CDR3, the DNA is TGTGCCAGCAGTTTGGAGCCCGGGGAGCTGTTTTTT. Its translation is CASSLEPGELFF.

The chain joins TRBV6-2 or TRBV6-3 to TRBJ1-1; 7 bases align to TRBD1. The germline gives CDR1 MNHEY, CDR2 SVGEGT. Trimming at V came to 10 bases and at J to 8 bases, leaving 22 bases not matched to a gene. The length of the CDR3 is 16 residues. The CDR3 region is CATQKGGGGRTGEAFF. For the CDR3, the DNA is TGTGCCACCCAGAAAGGCGGAGGGGGCCGAACAGGAGAAGCTTTCTTT.

This clonotype has only a few counts. CDR3 sequence: CSARDLTGYNEQFF. CDR3 sequence (DNA): TGCAGTGCTAGAGATCTGACTGGATACAATGAGCAGTTCTTC. The V call is TRBV20-1, the J call TRBJ2-1; D remains ambiguous. In germline, CDR1 is DFQATT, CDR2 SNEGSKA (reference sequence). There are 14 residues in the CDR3. V was cut by 0 bases and J by 4 bases, with 10 bases left in between.

The sample holds many counts of this clonotype. The gene calls are TRBV5-1 and TRBJ2-2; 10 bases fit TRBD2. This CDR3 contains 15 residues. Germline CDR1 SGHRS, CDR2 YFSETQ. V lost 0 bases to trimming and J lost 5 bases; unmatched junction nucleotides: 1. The DNA of the CDR3 is TGCGCCAGCAGCTTGGAACTAGCGGGAACCGGGGAGCTGTTTTTT. Translating it yields CASSLELAGTGELFF.

The genes are TRBV19 and TRBJ2-5; D is perhaps TRBD2 (6 bases). Germline lookup yields CDR1 LNHDA and CDR2 SQIVND (reference sequence). This CDR3 comprises 14 residues. Between the trimmed V and J ends, which lost 10 bases and 5 bases, there was a span of 20 bases. For the CDR3, the DNA is TGTGCCACCGCCAAGGGAAGCGGGCCGGAGACCCAGTACTTC. It translates to CATAKGSGPETQYF.

V and J are TRBV6-4 and TRBJ1-2; no reliable D call. This CDR3 has 13 amino acids. Trimming removed 8 bases from V and 7 bases from J, with 17 bases in between. Looked up from germline, CDR1 is MRHNA and CDR2 is SNTAGT. The CDR3 spells CASRTTDSLGYTF. The CDR3 DNA sequence: TGTGCCAGCCGAACTACCGACTCCCTTGGCTACACCTTC.

The CDR3, as DNA: TGTGCCAGCAGCCAAGTAGTGGTTCGGGTGCAGGGGCTGAACACTGAAGCTTTCTTT. It codes for CASSQVVVRVQGLNTEAFF. This chain uses TRBV16 with TRBJ1-1; D may be TRBD1 (6 bases). V was shortened by 2 bases and J by 0 bases, with 22 bases between the two germline ends. CDR1 and CDR2 from the germline V gene are KGHSY and FQNENV. The CDR3 covers 19 residues.

The rearrangement joins TRBV7-8 to TRBJ2-3, with 7 bases lining up with TRBD2. The CDR3 has 17 residues. Trimming at V came to 0 bases and at J to 3 bases, leaving 9 bases not matched to a gene. Germline-derived CDR1 and CDR2 are SGHVS and FQNEAQ. CDR3: CASSLASGISKTDTQYF. CDR3 DNA: TGTGCCAGCAGCTTAGCGAGCGGGATATCTAAAACAGATACGCAGTATTTT.

This clonotype was detected a few times. The J gene is TRBJ2-6, the V gene TRBV6-2 or TRBV6-3; 7 positions match TRBD1. The CDR3 sequence is 14 residues long. The ends lost 7 bases at V and 4 bases at J; junction bases unmatched: 4. The germline CDR1 and CDR2 sequences are MNHEY and SVGEGT. CDR3 nucleotide sequence: TGTGCCAGCACCACAGGGGTCGGGGCCAACGTCCTGACTTTC. It yields the protein CASTTGVGANVLTF.